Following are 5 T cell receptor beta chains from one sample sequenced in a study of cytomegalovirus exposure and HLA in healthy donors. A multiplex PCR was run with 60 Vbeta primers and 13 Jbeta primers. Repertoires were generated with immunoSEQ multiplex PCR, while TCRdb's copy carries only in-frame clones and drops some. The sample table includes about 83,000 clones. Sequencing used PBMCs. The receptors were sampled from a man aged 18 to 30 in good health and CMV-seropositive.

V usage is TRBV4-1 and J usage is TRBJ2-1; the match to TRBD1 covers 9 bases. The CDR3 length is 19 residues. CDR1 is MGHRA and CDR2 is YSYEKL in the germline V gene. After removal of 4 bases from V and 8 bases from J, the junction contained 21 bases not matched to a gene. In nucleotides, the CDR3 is TGCGCCAGCAGCCGACTCCTCCCAAGGGACAGGGAGGTTCGGCATGAGCAGTTCTTC. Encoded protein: CASSRLLPRDREVRHEQFF.

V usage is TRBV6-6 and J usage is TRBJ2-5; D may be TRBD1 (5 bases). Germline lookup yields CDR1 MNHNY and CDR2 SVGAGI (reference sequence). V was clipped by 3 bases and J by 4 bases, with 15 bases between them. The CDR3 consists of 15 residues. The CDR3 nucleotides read TGTGCCAGCAGTTATAAGTCAGGGAAAGGAGAGACCCAGTACTTC. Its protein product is CASSYKSGKGETQYF.

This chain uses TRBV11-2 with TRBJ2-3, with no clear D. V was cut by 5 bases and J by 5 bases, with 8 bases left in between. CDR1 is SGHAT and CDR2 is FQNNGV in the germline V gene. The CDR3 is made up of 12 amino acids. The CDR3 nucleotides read TGTGCCAGCAGCCCCCCAGTAGATACGCAGTATTTT. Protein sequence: CASSPPVDTQYF.

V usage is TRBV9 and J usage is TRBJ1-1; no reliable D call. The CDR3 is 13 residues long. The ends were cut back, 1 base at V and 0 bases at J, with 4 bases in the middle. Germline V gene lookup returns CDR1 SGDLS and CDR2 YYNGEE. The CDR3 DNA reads TGTGCCAGCAGCGTAAGCATGAACACTGAAGCTTTCTTT. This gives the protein CASSVSMNTEAFF.

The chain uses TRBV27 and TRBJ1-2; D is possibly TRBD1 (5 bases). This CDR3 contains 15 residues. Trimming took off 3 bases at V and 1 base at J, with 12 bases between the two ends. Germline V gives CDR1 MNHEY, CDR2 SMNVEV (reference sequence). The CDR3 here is CASSFDSRYNYGYTF. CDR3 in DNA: TGTGCCAGCAGTTTCGACAGTCGGTATAACTATGGCTACACCTTC.